These 20 T cell receptor beta chains originate from one sample sequenced in a study of response to subunit inactivated influenza vaccine. TCRdb ran MiXCR on the RT-PCR reads and lists one entry per CDR3 protein. The table lists under 550,000 distinct CDR3 sequences, 7.5% to 8.5% of them singletons. Specimen: PBMCs from blood, collected 23 months after vaccination. The origin of the receptors is a man aged 50-75 years who received an inactivated influenza vaccine.

The rearrangement links TRBV28 to TRBJ2-1; a possible D gene is TRBD1 (6 bases). The CDR3 loop spans 13 amino acids. In germline, CDR1 is MDHEN, CDR2 SYDVKM. V lost 8 bases to trimming and J lost 1 base, with 9 bases between them. The CDR3 DNA follows: TGTGCCAGCCTACAGGGTTCCTACAATGAGCAGTTCTTC. It encodes CASLQGSYNEQFF.

This clonotype appeared a few times. The chain links TRBV6-1 to TRBJ2-7; D perhaps matches TRBD1 (6 bases). The CDR3 loop spans 14 amino acids. The V gene lost 5 bases and the J gene lost 7 bases, with 18 bases spanning the gap. CDR1 is MNHNS, CDR2 SASEGT, per germline. CDR3 amino acids: CASSSLSGAREQYF. The CDR3 DNA reads as TGTGCCAGCAGTAGTCTTTCAGGGGCGCGGGAGCAGTACTTC.

This clonotype was observed at least ten times. J is TRBJ2-7 and V is TRBV20-1; no clear D. With 7 bases removed from V and 3 bases from J, the gap between germline ends came to 16 bases. The CDR3 length is 13 residues. Germline loops: CDR1 DFQATT, CDR2 SNEGSKA (reference sequence). The CDR3 is CSGQSRIGYEQYF. DNA for the CDR3: TGCAGTGGCCAGTCTAGGATCGGCTACGAGCAGTACTTC.

This clonotype was recorded at least ten times. The rearrangement links TRBV5-1 to TRBJ2-3, with 11 bases identical to TRBD1. The CDR3 extends over 16 amino acids. Germline CDR1 and CDR2: SGHRS and YFSETQ. After removal of 4 bases from V and 2 bases from J, the junction contained 6 bases not matched to a gene. The chain's CDR3 is CASSPGGQGATDTQYF. CDR3 DNA: TGCGCCAGCAGCCCCGGAGGACAGGGGGCCACAGATACGCAGTATTTT.

The sample holds a few counts of this clonotype. The chain has TRBV20-1 and TRBJ1-2, with a weak D call TRBD1 (5 bases). Trimming took 1 base from V and 7 from J, leaving 13 bases between them. The CDR3 runs 13 residues. Per germline, CDR1 DFQATT and CDR2 SNEGSKA (reference sequence). CDR3 DNA: TGCAGTGCTAGAGTTGCAGGGTTTCTTGGCTACACCTTC. Translated: CSARVAGFLGYTF.

This clonotype was detected only a few times. J is TRBJ2-1 and V is TRBV5-6; possibly TRBD2 for D (5 bases). From germline, CDR1 is SGHDT and CDR2 YYEEEE. Trimming left V 3 bases short and J 6 bases short, with 10 bases between. This CDR3 is built from 13 residues. The CDR3 nucleotides read TGTGCCAGCAGCTCGGAGGTCCCCAATGAGCAGTTCTTC. Translation gives CASSSEVPNEQFF.

V is TRBV2 and J is TRBJ2-5; TRBD2 is a possible D gene (7 bases). Per the germline V gene, CDR1 is SNHLY and CDR2 is FYNNEI. The CDR3 consists of 14 residues. V was pared by 3 bases and J by 5 bases, with 13 bases between. Here the CDR3 DNA reads TGTGCCAGCAGTGACAGCAGGGGAGGGGAGACCCAGTACTTC. Its protein product is CASSDSRGGETQYF.

A few counts support this clonotype. The chain has TRBV20-1 and TRBJ2-1; 13 positions agree with TRBD2. The CDR3 has 13 residues. Germline assignment: CDR1 DFQATT and CDR2 SNEGSKA (reference sequence). The trim removed 6 bases at V and 9 bases at J, leaving 5 bases unmatched. This chain's CDR3 is CSAGLAGDVEQFF. In nucleotides, the CDR3 is TGCAGTGCCGGACTAGCGGGAGATGTTGAGCAGTTCTTC.

This clonotype was found many times. The genes are TRBV7-9 and TRBJ2-3; D is unclear. The V end was cut by 4 bases, the J end by 2 bases, with 10 bases between. This CDR3 is 14 amino acids long. Germline values: CDR1 SEHNR, CDR2 FQNEAQ (reference sequence). The DNA for the CDR3 is TGTGCCAGCAGCTCACAGCCTTCCACAGATACGCAGTATTTT. Protein sequence: CASSSQPSTDTQYF.

The table lists this clonotype with a few counts. The gene calls are TRBV7-2 and TRBJ2-3; 7 positions match TRBD2. Trimming took 8 bases from V and 0 from J; bases not matched to a gene: 8. Germline assignment: CDR1 SGHTA and CDR2 FQGNSA. The CDR3 has 15 amino acids. CDR3 protein: CASGRGPSSTDTQYF. The CDR3 DNA reads as TGTGCCAGCGGGAGGGGCCCCAGTAGCACAGATACGCAGTATTTT.

This clonotype was picked up a small number of times. This sequence joins TRBV20-1 and TRBJ1-1; perhaps TRBD1 as D (6 bases). The V and J ends lost 5 bases and 0 bases respectively, with 16 bases between them. The CDR3 spans 15 residues. CDR1 and CDR2 from the germline V gene are DFQATT and SNEGSKA (reference sequence). The DNA of the CDR3 is TGCAGTGCTCCCTCTAGGACAGACATGAACACTGAAGCTTTCTTT. Protein product: CSAPSRTDMNTEAFF.

V gene TRBV9 combines with J gene TRBJ2-5; 9 bases are a match to TRBD2. J gave up 4 bases and V 0 bases, and 7 bases lay outside the gene matches. This CDR3 spans 16 amino acids. Germline V gene sequence: CDR1 SGDLS, CDR2 YYNGEE. CDR3 in DNA: TGTGCCAGCAGCGTAGGGGGTAGCGGGAGACGAGAGACCCAGTACTTC. This sequence encodes CASSVGGSGRRETQYF.

This clonotype was detected a few times. The V and J genes are TRBV20-1 and TRBJ2-7; TRBD2 agrees at 8 bases. Germline CDR1 reads DFQATT; CDR2 reads SNEGSKA (reference sequence). The CDR3 runs to 15 residues. The J segment lost 6 bases and the V segment lost 0 bases, leaving 10 bases of the junction unmatched. The chain's CDR3 is CSARDWREEVSEQYF. CDR3 bases: TGCAGTGCTAGAGATTGGCGGGAGGAGGTTTCCGAGCAGTACTTC.

This clonotype has only a few counts. This rearrangement joins TRBV7-9 to TRBJ1-6; a possible D gene is TRBD1 (6 bases). Germline CDR1 reads SEHNR; CDR2 reads FQNEAQ (reference sequence). Trimming took 1 base from V and 6 from J, leaving 13 bases between them. The CDR3 spans 16 residues. The CDR3 here is CASSLVGGSSNSPLHF. The CDR3 nucleotides read TGTGCCAGCAGCTTAGTCGGGGGCAGCTCTAATTCACCCCTCCACTTT.

This clonotype was seen only a few times. The rearrangement joins TRBV2 to TRBJ1-4, with TRBD1 as a possible D gene (5 bases). This CDR3 is 14 amino acids long. Germline loops: CDR1 SNHLY, CDR2 FYNNEI. The germline V and J ends were trimmed by 7 bases and 4 bases, with 13 bases remaining between them. The CDR3 protein is CASNQGRSNEKLFF. Written as DNA, the CDR3 is TGTGCCAGCAACCAGGGACGGAGTAATGAAAAACTGTTTTTT.

This clonotype was picked up a small number of times. The chain uses TRBV7-2 and TRBJ2-1; a possible D gene is TRBD1 (6 bases). This CDR3 has 17 residues. V gave up 6 bases and J gave up 4 bases, with 22 bases separating them. Germline CDR1 and CDR2: SGHTA and FQGNSA. This chain's CDR3 is CASRPRTDAAEYNEQFF. CDR3 in DNA: TGTGCCAGCAGACCGCGGACAGACGCGGCTGAATACAATGAGCAGTTCTTC.

The rearrangement links TRBV5-1 to TRBJ2-1; no clear D gene. The CDR3 extends over 15 amino acids. Germline CDR1 is SGHRS and CDR2 is YFSETQ. V lost 3 bases to trimming and J lost 0 bases, with 10 bases between them. In DNA form, the CDR3 reads TGCGCCAGCAGCTATATATCGGGCTCCTACAATGAGCAGTTCTTC. It encodes CASSYISGSYNEQFF.

In this sample, this clonotype turned up many times. This chain uses TRBV10-3 with TRBJ2-1; 8 bases agree with TRBD2. The CDR3 length is 18 residues. V lost 3 bases and J lost 4; bases outside the gene matches: 14. Per germline, CDR1 ENHRY and CDR2 SYGVKD. This CDR3 reads CAISEGKSGRLLYNEQFF. The CDR3 bases are TGTGCCATCAGTGAAGGTAAGAGCGGGAGACTACTTTACAATGAGCAGTTCTTC.

This clonotype was picked up many times. The chain employs TRBV9 and TRBJ2-1; 10 bases fit TRBD2. This CDR3 is 15 amino acids long. Germline V gene sequence: CDR1 SGDLS, CDR2 YYNGEE. V lost 3 bases and J lost 5; bases outside the gene matches: 5. The CDR3 nucleotides read TGTGCCAGCAGCGGGACTAGCGGAAGGCACAATGAGCAGTTCTTC. It codes for CASSGTSGRHNEQFF.

The DNA for the CDR3 is TGTGCCAGCAGCCAAGATTTGTCGGGACGCAATCAGCCCCAGCATTTT. Its translation is CASSQDLSGRNQPQHF. The chain uses TRBV4-2 and TRBJ1-5; a possible D gene is TRBD1 (5 bases). Trimming took 0 bases from V and 2 from J, leaving 11 bases between them. The CDR3 is 16 residues long. Germline loops: CDR1 LGHNA, CDR2 YNFKEQ.